What follows is one T cell receptor beta chain and its context. This entry comes from a study of blood T cell repertoires in COVID-19. At the level of the study: There were acute and convalescent COVID-19 samples, and they came from the United States, Italy and Spain. Sample material is recorded as cDNA or gDNA derived from T cells, B-cell-depleted T cells, or PBMCs.

In the original processing: Amplification of reference gene primers was used by the study to estimate nucleated cell counts. This table comes from immunoSEQ multiplex PCR, and its TCRdb copy is limited to in-frame clones, with some not included. V and J calls plus clone size are reproduced from that table; the DNA served to infer D and trimming. The profile shows 210,000 or so clones, around 89% of them singletons. This CDR3 has 19 residues. The trim removed 0 bases at V and 0 bases at J, leaving 7 bases unmatched. Germline V gene lookup returns CDR1 SNHLY and CDR2 FYNNEI. The gene calls are TRBV2 and TRBJ2-6, with 8 bases identical to TRBD1. Sequenced sample: peripheral blood. The receptor was derived from a man aged 25 to 40 with COVID-19, enrolled during active disease. DNA for the CDR3: TGTGCCAGCAGTGAAGCGCCGACAGGGGCCTTCTCTGGGGCCAACGTCCTGACTTTC. Amino acid sequence: CASSEAPTGAFSGANVLTF.